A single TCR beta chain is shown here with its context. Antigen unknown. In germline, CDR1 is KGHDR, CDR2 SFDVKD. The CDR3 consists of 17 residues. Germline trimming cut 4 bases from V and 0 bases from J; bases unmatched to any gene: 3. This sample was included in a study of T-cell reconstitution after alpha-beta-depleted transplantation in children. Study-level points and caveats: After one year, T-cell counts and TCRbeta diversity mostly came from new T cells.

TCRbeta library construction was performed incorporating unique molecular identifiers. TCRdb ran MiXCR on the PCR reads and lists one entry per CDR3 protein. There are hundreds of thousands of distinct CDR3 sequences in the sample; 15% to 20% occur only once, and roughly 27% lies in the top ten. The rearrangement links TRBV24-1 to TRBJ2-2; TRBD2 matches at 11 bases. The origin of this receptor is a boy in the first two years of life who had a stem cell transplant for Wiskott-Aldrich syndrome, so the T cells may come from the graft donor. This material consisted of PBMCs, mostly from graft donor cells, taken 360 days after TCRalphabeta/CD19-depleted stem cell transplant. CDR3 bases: TGTGCCACCAGTGACTATAGCGGGGGGGCGAACACCGGGGAGCTGTTTTTT. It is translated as CATSDYSGGANTGELFF.